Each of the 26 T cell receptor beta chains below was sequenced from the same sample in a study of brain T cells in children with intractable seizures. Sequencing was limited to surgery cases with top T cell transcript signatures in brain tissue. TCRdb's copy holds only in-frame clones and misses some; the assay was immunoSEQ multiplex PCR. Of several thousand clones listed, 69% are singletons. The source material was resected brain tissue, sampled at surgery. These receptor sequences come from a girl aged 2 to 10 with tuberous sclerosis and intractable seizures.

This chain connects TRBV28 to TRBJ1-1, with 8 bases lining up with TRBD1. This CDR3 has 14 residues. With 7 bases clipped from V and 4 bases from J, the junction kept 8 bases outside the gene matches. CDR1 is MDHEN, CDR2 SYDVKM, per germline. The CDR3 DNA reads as TGTGCCAGCAACAAACAGGGGGGGGGCACTGAAGCTTTCTTT. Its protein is CASNKQGGGTEAFF.

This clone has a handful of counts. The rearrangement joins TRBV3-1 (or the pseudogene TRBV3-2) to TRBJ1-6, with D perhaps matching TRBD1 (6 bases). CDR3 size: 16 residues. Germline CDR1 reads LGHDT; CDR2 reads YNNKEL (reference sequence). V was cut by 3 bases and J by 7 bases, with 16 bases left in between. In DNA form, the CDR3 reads TGTGCCAGCAGCCAGGGGTTGAACAGGGCGAATTCACCCCTCCACTTT. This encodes CASSQGLNRANSPLHF.

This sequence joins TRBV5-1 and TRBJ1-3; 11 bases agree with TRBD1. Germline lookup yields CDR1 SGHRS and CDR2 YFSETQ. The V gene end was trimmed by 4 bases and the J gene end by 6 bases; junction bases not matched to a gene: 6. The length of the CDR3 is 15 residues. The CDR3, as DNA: TGCGCCAGCAGCCCGGGGACAGGGGGATCAAACACCATATATTTT. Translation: CASSPGTGGSNTIYF. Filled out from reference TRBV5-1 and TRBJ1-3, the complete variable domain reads KAGVTQTPRYLIKTRGQQVTLSCSPISGHRSVSWYQQTPGQGLQFLFEYFSETQRNKGNFPGRFSGRQFSNSRSEMNVSTLELGDSALYLCASSPGTGGSNTIYFGEGSWLTVV.

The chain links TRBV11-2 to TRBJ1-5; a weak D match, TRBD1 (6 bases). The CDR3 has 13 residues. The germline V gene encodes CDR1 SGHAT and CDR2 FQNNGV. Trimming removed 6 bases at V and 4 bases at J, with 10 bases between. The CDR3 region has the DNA TGTGCCAGCAGTCCAGGGGAGAATCAGCCCCAGCATTTT. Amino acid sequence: CASSPGENQPQHF.

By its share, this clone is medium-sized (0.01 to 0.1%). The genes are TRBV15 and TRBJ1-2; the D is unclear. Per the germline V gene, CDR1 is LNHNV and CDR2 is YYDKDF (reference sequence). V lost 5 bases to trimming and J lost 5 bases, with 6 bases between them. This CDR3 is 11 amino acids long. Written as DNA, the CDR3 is TGTGCCACCAGCGACACGTATGGCTACACCTTC. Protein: CATSDTYGYTF.

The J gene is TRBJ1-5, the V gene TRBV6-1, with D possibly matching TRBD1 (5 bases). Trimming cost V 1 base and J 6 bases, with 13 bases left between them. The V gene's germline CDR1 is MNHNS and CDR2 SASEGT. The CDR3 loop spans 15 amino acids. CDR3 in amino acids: CASSEGGGAGQPQHF. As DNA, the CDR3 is TGTGCCAGCAGTGAAGGGGGCGGGGCTGGTCAGCCCCAGCATTTT.

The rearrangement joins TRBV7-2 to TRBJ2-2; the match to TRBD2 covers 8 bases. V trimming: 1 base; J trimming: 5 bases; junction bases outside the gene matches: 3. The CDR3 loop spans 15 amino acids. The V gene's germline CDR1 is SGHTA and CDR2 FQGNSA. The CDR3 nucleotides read TGTGCCAGCAGCTTAGTAGCGGGGTTAACCGGGGAGCTGTTTTTT. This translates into CASSLVAGLTGELFF. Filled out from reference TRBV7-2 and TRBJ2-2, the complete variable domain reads GAGVSQSPSNKVTEKGKDVELRCDPISGHTALYWYRQSLGQGLEFLIYFQGNSAPDKSGLPSDRFSAERTGGSVSTLTIQRTQQEDSAVYLCASSLVAGLTGELFFGEGSRLTVL.

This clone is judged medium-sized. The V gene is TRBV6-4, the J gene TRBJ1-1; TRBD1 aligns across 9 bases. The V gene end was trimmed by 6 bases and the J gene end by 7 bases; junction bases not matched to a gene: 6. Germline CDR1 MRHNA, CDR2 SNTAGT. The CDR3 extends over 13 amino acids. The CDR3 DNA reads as TGTGCCAGCAGGGGAACAGGGGGCGGTGAAGCTTTCTTT. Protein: CASRGTGGGEAFF.

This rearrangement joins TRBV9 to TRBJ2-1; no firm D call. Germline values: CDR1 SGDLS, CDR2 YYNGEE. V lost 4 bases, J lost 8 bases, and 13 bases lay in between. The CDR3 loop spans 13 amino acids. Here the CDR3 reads CASSPNAPHEQFF. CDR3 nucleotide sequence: TGTGCCAGCAGCCCGAACGCCCCCCATGAGCAGTTCTTC. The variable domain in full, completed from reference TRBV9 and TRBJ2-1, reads DSGVTQTPKHLITATGQRVTLRCSPRSGDLSVYWYQQSLDQGLQFLIQYYNGEERAKGNILERFSAQQFPDLHSELNLSSLELGDSALYFCASSPNAPHEQFFGPGTRLTVL.

The CDR3: CASPREGYTEAFF. The CDR3 coding sequence is TGTGCCAGCCCCAGGGAGGGGTACACTGAAGCTTTCTTT. The V gene is TRBV6-8, the J gene TRBJ1-1, with a possible D match to TRBD1 (5 bases). CDR1 MNHGY and CDR2 SAAAGT come from the germline V gene. This CDR3 comprises 13 residues. Trimming removed 8 bases at V and 3 bases at J, with 13 bases between.

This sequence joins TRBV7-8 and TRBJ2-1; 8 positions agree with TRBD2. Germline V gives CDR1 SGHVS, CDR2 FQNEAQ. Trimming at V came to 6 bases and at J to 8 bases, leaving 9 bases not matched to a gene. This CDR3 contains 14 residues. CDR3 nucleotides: TGTGCCAGCAGTCCGGGACTAGTCCCCCATGAGCAGTTCTTC. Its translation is CASSPGLVPHEQFF.

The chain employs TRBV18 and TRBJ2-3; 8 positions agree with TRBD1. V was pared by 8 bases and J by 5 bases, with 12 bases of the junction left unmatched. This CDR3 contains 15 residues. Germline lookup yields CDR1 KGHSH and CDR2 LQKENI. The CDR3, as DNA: TGTGCCAGCCGACAAGGACAGGGATCTGTAGATACGCAGTATTTT. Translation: CASRQGQGSVDTQYF.

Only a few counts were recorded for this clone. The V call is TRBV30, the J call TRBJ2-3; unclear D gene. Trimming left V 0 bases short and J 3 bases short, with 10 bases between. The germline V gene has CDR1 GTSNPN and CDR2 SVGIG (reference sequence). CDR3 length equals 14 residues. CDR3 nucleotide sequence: TGTGCCTGGAGTGTAGGGCAGACTACAGATACGCAGTATTTT. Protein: CAWSVGQTTDTQYF.

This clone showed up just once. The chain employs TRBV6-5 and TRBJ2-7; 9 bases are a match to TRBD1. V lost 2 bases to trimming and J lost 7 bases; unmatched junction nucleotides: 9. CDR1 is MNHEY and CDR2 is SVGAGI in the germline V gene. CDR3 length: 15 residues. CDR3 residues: CASSYGDRQGGEQYV. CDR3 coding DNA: TGTGCCAGCAGTTACGGGGACCGACAGGGGGGGGAGCAGTACGTC.

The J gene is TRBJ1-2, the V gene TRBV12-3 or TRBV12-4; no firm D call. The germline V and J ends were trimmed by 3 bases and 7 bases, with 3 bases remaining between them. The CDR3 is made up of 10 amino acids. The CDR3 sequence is CASSFRGYTF. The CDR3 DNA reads TGTGCCAGCAGTTTTCGTGGCTACACCTTC.

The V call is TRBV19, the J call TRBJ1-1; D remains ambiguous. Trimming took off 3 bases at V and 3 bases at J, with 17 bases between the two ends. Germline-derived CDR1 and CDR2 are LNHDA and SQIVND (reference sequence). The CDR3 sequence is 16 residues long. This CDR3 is CASSMLRRDEDTEAFF. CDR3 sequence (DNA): TGTGCCAGTAGTATGCTAAGGAGGGATGAAGACACTGAAGCTTTCTTT. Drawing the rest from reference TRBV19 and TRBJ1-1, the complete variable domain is DGGITQSPKYLFRKEGQNVTLSCEQNLNHDAMYWYRQDPGQGLRLIYYSQIVNDFQKGDIAEGYSVSREKKESFPLTVTSAQKNPTAFYLCASSMLRRDEDTEAFFGQGTRLTVV.

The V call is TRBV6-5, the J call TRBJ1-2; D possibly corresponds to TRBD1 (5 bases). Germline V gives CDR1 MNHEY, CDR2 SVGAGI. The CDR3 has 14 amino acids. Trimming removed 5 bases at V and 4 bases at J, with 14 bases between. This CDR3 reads CASSLGAGPYGYTF. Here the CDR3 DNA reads TGTGCCAGCAGTCTCGGGGCGGGGCCCTATGGCTACACCTTC.

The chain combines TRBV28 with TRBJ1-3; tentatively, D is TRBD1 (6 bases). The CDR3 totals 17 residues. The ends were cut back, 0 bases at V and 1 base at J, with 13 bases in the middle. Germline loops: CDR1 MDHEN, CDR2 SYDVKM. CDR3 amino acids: CASSLWSKGESGNTIYF. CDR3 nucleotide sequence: TGTGCCAGCAGTTTATGGTCTAAGGGGGAATCTGGAAACACCATATATTTT. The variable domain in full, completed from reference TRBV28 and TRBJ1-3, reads DVKVTQSSRYLVKRTGEKVFLECVQDMDHENMFWYRQDPGLGLRLIYFSYDVKMKEKGDIPEGYSVSREKKERFSLILESASTNQTSMYLCASSLWSKGESGNTIYFGEGSWLTVV.

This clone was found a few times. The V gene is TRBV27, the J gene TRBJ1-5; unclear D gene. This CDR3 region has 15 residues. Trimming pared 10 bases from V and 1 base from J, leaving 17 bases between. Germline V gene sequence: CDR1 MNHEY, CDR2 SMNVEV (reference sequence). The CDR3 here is CATRLEERSNQPQHF. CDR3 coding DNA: TGTGCCACCCGCCTTGAGGAAAGGAGCAATCAGCCCCAGCATTTT.

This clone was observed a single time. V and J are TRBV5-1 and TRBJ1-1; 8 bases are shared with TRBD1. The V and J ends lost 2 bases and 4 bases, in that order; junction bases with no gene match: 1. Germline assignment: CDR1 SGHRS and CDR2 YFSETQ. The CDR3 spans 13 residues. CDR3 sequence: CASSLDRGTEAFF. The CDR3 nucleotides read TGCGCCAGCAGCTTAGACAGGGGCACTGAAGCTTTCTTT.

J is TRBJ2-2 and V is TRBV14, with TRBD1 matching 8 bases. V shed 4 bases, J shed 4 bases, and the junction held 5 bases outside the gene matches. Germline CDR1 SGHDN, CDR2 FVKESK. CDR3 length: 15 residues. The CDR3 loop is CASSLGQGRTGELFF. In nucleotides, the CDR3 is TGTGCCAGCAGCCTTGGACAGGGACGCACCGGGGAGCTGTTTTTT.

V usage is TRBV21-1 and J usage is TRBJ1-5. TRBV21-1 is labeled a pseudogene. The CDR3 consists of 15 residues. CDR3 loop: CASILWSRSNQPQHF. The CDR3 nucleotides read TGTGCCAGCATCTTATGGAGTCGTAGCAATCAGCCCCAGCATTTT.

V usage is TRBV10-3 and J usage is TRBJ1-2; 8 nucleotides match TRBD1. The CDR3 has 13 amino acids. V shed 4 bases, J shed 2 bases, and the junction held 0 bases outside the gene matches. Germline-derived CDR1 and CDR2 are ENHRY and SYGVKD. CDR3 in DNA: TGTGCCATCAGTGGGACAGGGAACTATGGCTACACCTTC. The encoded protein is CAISGTGNYGYTF.

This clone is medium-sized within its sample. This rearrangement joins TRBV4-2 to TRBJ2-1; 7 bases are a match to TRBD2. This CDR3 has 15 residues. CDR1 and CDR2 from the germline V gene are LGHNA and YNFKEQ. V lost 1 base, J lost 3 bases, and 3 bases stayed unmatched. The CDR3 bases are TGTGCCAGCAGCCAAGGGCTAGCGGTCTACAATGAGCAGTTCTTC. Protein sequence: CASSQGLAVYNEQFF.

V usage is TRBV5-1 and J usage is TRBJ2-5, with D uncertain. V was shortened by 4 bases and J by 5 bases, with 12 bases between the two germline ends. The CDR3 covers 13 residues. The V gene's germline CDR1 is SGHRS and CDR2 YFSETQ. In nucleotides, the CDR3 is TGCGCCAGCAGCGTACCACAAAGCGAGACCCAGTACTTC. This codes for CASSVPQSETQYF.

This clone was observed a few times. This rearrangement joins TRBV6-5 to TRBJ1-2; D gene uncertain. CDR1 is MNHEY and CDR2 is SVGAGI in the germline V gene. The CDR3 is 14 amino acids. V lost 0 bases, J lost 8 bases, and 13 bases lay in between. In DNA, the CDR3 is TGTGCCAGCAGTTACTCGGTTTCTGAACAAGGCTACACCTTC. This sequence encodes CASSYSVSEQGYTF.